This T cell receptor beta chain was identified in a study of cytomegalovirus exposure and HLA in healthy donors. Produced via immunoSEQ multiplex PCR; TCRdb's table is partial and in-frame only. The repertoire includes about 58,000 clones, roughly nine tenths of them detected once, and about 0.95% sits in the top ten. In regard to this clone: What it recognizes is unknown.

General observations from the study: Testing in vitro showed a few CMV-associated chains specific for CMV antigens. In a later analysis, first-cohort TCR clusters were found to tend to co-occur in the approximately 120 validation repertoires. The study designated fewer than 200 TCR beta chains cytomegalovirus-associated.

V was shortened by 6 bases and J by 9 bases, with 13 bases between the two germline ends. The length of the CDR3 is 12 residues. Germline V gene lookup returns CDR1 MNHNS and CDR2 SASEGT. This sequence joins TRBV6-1 and TRBJ2-3, with D maybe TRBD1 (6 bases). The sample taken for sequencing was PBMCs. The sequence was collected from a man between 18 and 29 years old in good health and CMV-seronegative. The CDR3 bases are TGTGCCAGCAGCTCTACAGGGTTGACGCAGTATTTT. Encoded protein: CASSSTGLTQYF.